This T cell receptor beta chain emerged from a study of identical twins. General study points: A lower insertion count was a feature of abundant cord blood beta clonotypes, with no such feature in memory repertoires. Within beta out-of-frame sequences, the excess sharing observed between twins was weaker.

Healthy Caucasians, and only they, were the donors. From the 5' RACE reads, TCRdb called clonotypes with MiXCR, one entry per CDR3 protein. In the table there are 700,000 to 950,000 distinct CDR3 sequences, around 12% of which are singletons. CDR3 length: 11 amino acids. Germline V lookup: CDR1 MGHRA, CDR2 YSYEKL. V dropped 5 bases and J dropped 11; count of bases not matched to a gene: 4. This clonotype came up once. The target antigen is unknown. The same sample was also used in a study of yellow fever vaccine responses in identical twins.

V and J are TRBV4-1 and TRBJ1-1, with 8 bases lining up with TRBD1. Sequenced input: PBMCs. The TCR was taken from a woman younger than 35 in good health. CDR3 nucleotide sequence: TGCGCCAGCAGCAGCCGGGACAGGGCTTTCTTT. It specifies CASSSRDRAFF.